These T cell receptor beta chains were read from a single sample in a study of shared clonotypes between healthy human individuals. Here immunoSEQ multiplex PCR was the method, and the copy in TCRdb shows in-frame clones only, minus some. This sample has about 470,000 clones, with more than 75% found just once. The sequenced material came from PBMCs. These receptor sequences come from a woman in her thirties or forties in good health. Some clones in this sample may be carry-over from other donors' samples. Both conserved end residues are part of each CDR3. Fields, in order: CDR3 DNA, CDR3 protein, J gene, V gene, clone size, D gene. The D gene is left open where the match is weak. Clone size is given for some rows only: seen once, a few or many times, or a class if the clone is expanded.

CDR3 DNA: TGTGCCAGCAGTTACTCGAGGCTAGCTAGCACAGATACGCAGTATTTT; CDR3 protein: CASSYSRLASTDTQYF; J gene: TRBJ2-3; V gene: TRBV6-5; clone size: NA; D gene: NA
CDR3 DNA: TGTGCCAGCGGCCTATTCGAGGACACTGAAGCTTTCTTT; CDR3 protein: CASGLFEDTEAFF; J gene: TRBJ1-1; V gene: TRBV7-8; clone size: NA; D gene: NA
CDR3 DNA: TGTGCCAGTAGTATAGAGAGGGCTAGCGGCACCGGGGAGCTGTTTTTT; CDR3 protein: CASSIERASGTGELFF; J gene: TRBJ2-2; V gene: TRBV19; clone size: NA; D gene: TRBD2
CDR3 DNA: TGTGCCAGCAGCTTAGATGGGGTCGGGCGGGAGCAGTACTTC; CDR3 protein: CASSLDGVGREQYF; J gene: TRBJ2-7; V gene: TRBV7-9; clone size: NA; D gene: NA
CDR3 DNA: TGTGCCAGCAGCCACTATGGCTACACCTTC; CDR3 protein: CASSHYGYTF; J gene: TRBJ1-2; V gene: TRBV28; clone size: NA; D gene: NA
CDR3 DNA: TGTGCCAGCAGTTACTCGACCGTGAACACTGAAGCTTTCTTT; CDR3 protein: CASSYSTVNTEAFF; J gene: TRBJ1-1; V gene: TRBV6-5; clone size: NA; D gene: NA
CDR3 DNA: TGTGCCAGTTCCTACCGGGGACAGGGTAACTATGGCTACACCTTC; CDR3 protein: CASSYRGQGNYGYTF; J gene: TRBJ1-2; V gene: TRBV6-6; clone size: NA; D gene: TRBD1
CDR3 DNA: TGTGCCACCAGCAGAGATCAGAATCAGCCCCAGCATTTT; CDR3 protein: CATSRDQNQPQHF; J gene: TRBJ1-5; V gene: TRBV15; clone size: NA; D gene: NA
CDR3 DNA: TGTGCCAGCAGGCCGGGAGGCGGGAACACCGGGGAGCTGTTTTTT; CDR3 protein: CASRPGGGNTGELFF; J gene: TRBJ2-2; V gene: TRBV28; clone size: NA; D gene: TRBD2
CDR3 DNA: TGTGCCAGTAGGTGGACTAGCGGCAACAATGAGCAGTTCTTC; CDR3 protein: CASRWTSGNNEQFF; J gene: TRBJ2-1; V gene: TRBV19; clone size: few; D gene: TRBD2
CDR3 DNA: TGTGCCAGCAGCTTACCCGGACAGGGAGGAGGCTACACCTTC; CDR3 protein: CASSLPGQGGGYTF; J gene: TRBJ1-2; V gene: TRBV7-9; clone size: NA; D gene: TRBD1